This T cell receptor beta chain emerged from a study of identical twins. MiXCR, applied by TCRdb to the 5' RACE reads, yields one record per CDR3 protein. The sample holds approximately 670,000 distinct CDR3 sequences, around 6.1% seen once. General study points: Cord blood beta clonotypes that were abundant carried fewer insertions, and memory repertoires showed no such trend.

There were only healthy Caucasians among the donors. This clonotype was observed a few times. What it recognizes is unknown. V shed 5 bases and J 5 bases; nucleotides not matched to a gene: 5. This CDR3 has 13 amino acids. Germline CDR1 DFQATT, CDR2 SNEGSKA (reference sequence). The chain carries TRBV20-1 and TRBJ2-2, with 7 bases aligning to TRBD2. The sequencing input was naive T cells sorted from blood. The TCR comes from a man between 18 and 35 years old in good health. DNA for the CDR3: TGCAGTGCTGGGCGGGAGTGGACCGGGGAGCTGTTTTTT. This gives the protein CSAGREWTGELFF.